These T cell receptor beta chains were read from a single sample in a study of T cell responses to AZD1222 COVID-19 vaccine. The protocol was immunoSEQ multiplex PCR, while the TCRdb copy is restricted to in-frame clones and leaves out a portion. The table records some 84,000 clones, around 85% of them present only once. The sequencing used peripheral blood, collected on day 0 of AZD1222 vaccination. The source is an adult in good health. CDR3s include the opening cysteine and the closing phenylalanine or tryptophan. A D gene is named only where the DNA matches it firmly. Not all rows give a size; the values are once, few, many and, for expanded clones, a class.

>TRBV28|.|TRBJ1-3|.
TGTGCCAGCAGTCCAGGACACTCTGGAAACACCATATATTTT
CASSPGHSGNTIYF
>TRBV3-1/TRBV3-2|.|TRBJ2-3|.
TGTGCCAGCAGCCTCGTTAGCACAGATACGCAGTATTTT
CASSLVSTDTQYF
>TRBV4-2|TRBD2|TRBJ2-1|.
TGTGCCAGCAGCCAAACTAGCGGGAGTGGCTGGAATGAGCAGTTCTTC
CASSQTSGSGWNEQFF
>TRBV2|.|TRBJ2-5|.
TGTGCCAGCAGTGTGAGGGGCCAAGAGACCCAGTACTTC
CASSVRGQETQYF
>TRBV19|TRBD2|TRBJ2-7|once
TGTGCCAGTAGTCCCGGGCTAGCGGGCCCCTACGAGCAGTACTTC
CASSPGLAGPYEQYF
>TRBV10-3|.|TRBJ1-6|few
TGTGCCATCAGGCCCACAGGCCGAGATTCACCCCTCCACTTT
CAIRPTGRDSPLHF
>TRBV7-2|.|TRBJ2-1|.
TGTGCCAGCTTGATCCAGGGATACAATGAGCAGTTCTTC
CASLIQGYNEQFF
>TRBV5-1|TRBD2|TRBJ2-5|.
TGCGCCAGCAGCGGGACTAGCGGGAGAGAGACCCAGTACTTC
CASSGTSGRETQYF
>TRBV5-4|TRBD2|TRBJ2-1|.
TGTGCCAGTACCAGGACTAGCGGGAGGTATGAGCAGTTCTTC
CASTRTSGRYEQFF
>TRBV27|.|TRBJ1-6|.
TGTGCCAGCAGTTTATACAGGGCCGGGGCAGATAATTCACCCCTCCACTTT
CASSLYRAGADNSPLHF
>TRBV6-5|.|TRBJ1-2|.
TGTGCCAGCAGTTCCCCCCGGGGGGCCTACCGCGGCTACACCTTC
CASSSPRGAYRGYTF
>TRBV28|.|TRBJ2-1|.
TGTGCCAGCAGTTTGTCAACTCAACGGAATGAGCAGTTCTTC
CASSLSTQRNEQFF
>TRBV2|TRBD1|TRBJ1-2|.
TGTGCCAGCAGTGAAAGCGGGACAGCCATGGGTGGCTACACCTTC
CASSESGTAMGGYTF
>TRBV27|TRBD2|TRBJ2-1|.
TGTGCCAGCAGTGAGATAGCGGGGAATGAGCAGTTCTTC
CASSEIAGNEQFF
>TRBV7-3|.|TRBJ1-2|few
TGTGCCAGCAGCCATACCCCGGGACATCAAACCGCTAACTATGGCTACACCTTC
CASSHTPGHQTANYGYTF
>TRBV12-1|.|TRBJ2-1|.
TGTGCCAGCAGCGCCCGACTAGCGAGAGGGTACAATGAGCAGTTCTTC
CASSARLARGYNEQFF
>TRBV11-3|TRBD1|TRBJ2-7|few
TGTGCCAGCAGCGGTCGACAGGGGACCTACGAGCAGTACTTC
CASSGRQGTYEQYF
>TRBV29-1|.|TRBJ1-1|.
TGCAGCGTTGACAGGGGTCTGGACACTGAAGCTTTCTTT
CSVDRGLDTEAFF
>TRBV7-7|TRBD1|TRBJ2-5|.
TGTGCCAGCAGCCAAGGGGGCATCGGAGAGACCCAGTACTTC
CASSQGGIGETQYF
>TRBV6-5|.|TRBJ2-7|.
TGTGCCAGTCGCGAGGCGACGGAGCAGTACTTC
CASREATEQYF
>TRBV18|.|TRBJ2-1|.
TGTGCCAGCTCACCACCGGAGGGTTTTAGGCTCAATGAGCAGTTCTTC
CASSPPEGFRLNEQFF
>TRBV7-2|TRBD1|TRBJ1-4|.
TGTGCCAGCAGCCGGGGACAGACAAATGAAAAACTGTTTTTT
CASSRGQTNEKLFF
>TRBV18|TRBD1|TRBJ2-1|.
TGTGCCAGCTCACCATTCCGACAGGGTCAGGACAATGAGCAGTTCTTC
CASSPFRQGQDNEQFF
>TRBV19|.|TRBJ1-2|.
TGTGCCAGTAGTATAGATTTCCCGAAGTTCTATGGCTACACCTTC
CASSIDFPKFYGYTF
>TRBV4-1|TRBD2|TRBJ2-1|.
TGCGCCAGCAGCTACCGACTAGCCGAATACAATGAGCAGTTCTTC
CASSYRLAEYNEQFF
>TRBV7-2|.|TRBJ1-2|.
TGTGCCAGCAGCCTCACGGGCGATGGCTATGGCTACACCTTC
CASSLTGDGYGYTF
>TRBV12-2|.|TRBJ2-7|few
TGTGCAAGTCGCTTAGGGGGGGCCATCTCCTACGAGCAGTACTTC
CASRLGGAISYEQYF
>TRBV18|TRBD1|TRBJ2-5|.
TGTGCCAGCTCCCAGACAGGGGCGAGCGAGACCCAGTACTTC
CASSQTGASETQYF
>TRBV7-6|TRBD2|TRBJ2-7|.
TGTGCCAGCAGCCCGGGGACTAGCGCTGACTACGAGCAGTACTTC
CASSPGTSADYEQYF
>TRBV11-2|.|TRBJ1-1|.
TGTGCCAGCAGCTTGAGCCAGTCGAACACTGAAGCTTTCTTT
CASSLSQSNTEAFF